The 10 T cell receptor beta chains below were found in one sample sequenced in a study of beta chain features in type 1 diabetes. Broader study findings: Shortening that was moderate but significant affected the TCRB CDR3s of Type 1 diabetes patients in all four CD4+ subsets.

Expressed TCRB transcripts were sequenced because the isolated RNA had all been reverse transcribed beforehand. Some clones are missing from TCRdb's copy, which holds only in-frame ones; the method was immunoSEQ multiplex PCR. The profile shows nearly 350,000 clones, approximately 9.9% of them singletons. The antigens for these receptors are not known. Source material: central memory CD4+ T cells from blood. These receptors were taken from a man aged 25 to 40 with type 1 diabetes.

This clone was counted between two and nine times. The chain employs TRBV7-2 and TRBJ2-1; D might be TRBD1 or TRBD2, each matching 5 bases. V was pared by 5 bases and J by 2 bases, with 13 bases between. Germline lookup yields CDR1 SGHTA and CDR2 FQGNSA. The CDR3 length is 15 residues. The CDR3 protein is CASSAGRGPYNEQFF. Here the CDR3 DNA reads TGTGCCAGCAGCGCCGGTCGGGGCCCCTACAATGAGCAGTTCTTC.

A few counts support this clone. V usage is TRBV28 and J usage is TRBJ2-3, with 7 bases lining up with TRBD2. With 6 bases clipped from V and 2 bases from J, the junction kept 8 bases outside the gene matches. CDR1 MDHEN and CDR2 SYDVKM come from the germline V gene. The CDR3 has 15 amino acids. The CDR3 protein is CASSQRGVHTDTQYF. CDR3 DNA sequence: TGTGCCAGCAGCCAGCGGGGAGTCCACACAGATACGCAGTATTTT.

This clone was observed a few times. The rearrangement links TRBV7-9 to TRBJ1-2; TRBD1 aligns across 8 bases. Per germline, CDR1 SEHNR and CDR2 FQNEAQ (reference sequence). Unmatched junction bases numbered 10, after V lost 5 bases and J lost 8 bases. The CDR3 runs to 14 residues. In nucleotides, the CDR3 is TGTGCCAGCAGCCTTCCGACAGGGGCAGAAGGCTACACCTTC. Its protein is CASSLPTGAEGYTF.

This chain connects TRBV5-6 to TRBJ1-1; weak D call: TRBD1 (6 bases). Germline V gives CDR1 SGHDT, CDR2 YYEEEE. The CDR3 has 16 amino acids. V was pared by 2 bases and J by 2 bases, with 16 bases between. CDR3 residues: CASSFVPGTYNTEAFF. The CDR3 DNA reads TGTGCCAGCAGCTTCGTGCCAGGGACATACAACACTGAAGCTTTCTTT.

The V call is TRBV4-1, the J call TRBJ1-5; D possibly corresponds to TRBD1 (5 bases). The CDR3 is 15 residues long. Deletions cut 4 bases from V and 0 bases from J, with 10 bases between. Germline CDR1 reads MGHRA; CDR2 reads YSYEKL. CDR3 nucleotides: TGCGCCAGCAGCCGGGACTTTTATAGCAATCAGCCCCAGCATTTT. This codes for CASSRDFYSNQPQHF.

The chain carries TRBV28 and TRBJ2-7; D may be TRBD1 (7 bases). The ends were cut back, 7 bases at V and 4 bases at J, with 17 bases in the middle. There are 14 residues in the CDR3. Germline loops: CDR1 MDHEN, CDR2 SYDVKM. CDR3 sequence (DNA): TGTGCCAGCAATTTGGGCAGGGGGGTTTACGAGCAGTACTTC. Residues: CASNLGRGVYEQYF.

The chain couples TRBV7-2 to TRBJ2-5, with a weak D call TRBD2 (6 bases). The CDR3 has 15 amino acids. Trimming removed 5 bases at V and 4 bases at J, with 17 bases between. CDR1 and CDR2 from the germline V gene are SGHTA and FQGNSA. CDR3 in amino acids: CASSRSGGGGETQYF. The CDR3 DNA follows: TGTGCCAGCAGCAGGAGTGGTGGGGGAGGAGAGACCCAGTACTTC. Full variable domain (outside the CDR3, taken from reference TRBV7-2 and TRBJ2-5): GAGVSQSPSNKVTEKGKDVELRCDPISGHTALYWYRQSLGQGLEFLIYFQGNSAPDKSGLPSDRFSAERTGGSVSTLTIQRTQQEDSAVYLCASSRSGGGGETQYFGPGTRLLVL.

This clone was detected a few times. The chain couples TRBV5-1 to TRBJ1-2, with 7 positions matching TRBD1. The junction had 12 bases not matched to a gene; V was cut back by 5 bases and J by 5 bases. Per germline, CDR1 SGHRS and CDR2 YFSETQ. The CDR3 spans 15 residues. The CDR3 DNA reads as TGCGCCAGCAGACCCCTAGACAGGGAAGGATATGGCTACACCTTC. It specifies CASRPLDREGYGYTF.

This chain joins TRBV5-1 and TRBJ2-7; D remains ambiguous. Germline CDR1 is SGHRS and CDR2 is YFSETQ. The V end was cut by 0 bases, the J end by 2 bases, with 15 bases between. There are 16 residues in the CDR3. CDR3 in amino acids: CASSLGMGLFPYEQYF. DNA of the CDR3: TGCGCCAGCAGCTTGGGTATGGGGTTATTTCCCTACGAGCAGTACTTC.

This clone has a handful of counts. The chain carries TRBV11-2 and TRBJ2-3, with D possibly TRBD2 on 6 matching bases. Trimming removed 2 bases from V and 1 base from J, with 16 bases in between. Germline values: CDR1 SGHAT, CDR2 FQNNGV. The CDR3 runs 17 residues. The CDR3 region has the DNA TGTGCCAGCAGCTTACGCGGCAGGCGGGACCGCACAGATACGCAGTATTTT. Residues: CASSLRGRRDRTDTQYF.